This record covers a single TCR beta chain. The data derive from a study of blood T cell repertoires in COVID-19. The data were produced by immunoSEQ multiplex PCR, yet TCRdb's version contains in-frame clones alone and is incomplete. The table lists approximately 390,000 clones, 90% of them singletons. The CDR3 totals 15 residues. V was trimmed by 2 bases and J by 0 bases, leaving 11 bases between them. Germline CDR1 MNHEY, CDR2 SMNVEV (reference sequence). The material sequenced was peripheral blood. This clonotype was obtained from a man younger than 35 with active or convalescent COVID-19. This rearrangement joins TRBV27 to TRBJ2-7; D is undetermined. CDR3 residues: CASSLTRSSSYEQYF. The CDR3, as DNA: TGTGCCAGCAGTTTAACCCGATCGAGCTCCTACGAGCAGTACTTC.